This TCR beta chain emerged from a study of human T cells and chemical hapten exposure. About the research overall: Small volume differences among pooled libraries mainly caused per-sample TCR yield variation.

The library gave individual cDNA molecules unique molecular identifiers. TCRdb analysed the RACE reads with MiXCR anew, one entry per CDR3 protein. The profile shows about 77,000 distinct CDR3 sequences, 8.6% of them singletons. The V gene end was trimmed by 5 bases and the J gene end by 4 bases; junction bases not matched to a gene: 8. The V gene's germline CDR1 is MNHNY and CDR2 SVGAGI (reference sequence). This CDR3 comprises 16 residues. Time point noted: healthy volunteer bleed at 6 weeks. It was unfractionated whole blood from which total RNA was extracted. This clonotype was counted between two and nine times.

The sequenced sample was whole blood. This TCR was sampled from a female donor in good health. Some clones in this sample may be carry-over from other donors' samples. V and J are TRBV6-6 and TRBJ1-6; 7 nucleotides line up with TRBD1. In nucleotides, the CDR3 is TGTGCCAGCAGTAGGACAGGCATTACGTATAATTCACCCCTCCACTTT. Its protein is CASSRTGITYNSPLHF.